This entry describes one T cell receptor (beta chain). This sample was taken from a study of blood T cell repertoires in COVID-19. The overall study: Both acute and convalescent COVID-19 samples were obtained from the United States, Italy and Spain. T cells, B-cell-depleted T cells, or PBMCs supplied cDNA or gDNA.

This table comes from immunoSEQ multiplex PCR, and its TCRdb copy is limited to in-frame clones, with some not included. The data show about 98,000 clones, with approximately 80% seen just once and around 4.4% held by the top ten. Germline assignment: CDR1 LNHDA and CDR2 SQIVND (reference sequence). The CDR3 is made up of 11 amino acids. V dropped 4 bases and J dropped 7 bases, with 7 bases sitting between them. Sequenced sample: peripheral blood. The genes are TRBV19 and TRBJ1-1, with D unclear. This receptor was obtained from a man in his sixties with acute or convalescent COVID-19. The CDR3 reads CASSTRSEAFF. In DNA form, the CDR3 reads TGTGCCAGTAGTACAAGGAGTGAAGCTTTCTTT.